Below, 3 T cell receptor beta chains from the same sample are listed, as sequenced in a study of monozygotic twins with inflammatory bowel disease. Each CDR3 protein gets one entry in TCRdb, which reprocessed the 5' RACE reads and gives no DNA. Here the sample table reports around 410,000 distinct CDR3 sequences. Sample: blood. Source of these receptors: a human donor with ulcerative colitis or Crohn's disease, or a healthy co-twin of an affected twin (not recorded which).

The CDR3: CASSATYEQFF. The V call is TRBV18, the J call TRBJ2-1. The CDR3 runs 11 residues. The germline gives CDR1 KGHSH, CDR2 LQKENI.

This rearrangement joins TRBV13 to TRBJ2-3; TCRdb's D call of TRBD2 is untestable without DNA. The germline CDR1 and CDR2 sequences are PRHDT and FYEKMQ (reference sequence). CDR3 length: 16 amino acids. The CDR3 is CASSPLSGRTTDTQYF.

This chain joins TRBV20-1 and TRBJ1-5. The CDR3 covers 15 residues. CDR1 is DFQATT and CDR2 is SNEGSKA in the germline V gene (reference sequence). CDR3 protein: CSASLFGARNQPQHF.